This T cell receptor beta chain was obtained from a study of radiotherapy plus CTLA-4 blockade in lung cancer. Findings of the study overall: Once radiotherapy plus ipilimumab had been given, TCR clones derived from tumor expanded in blood.

This CDR3 has 15 amino acids. The germline V and J ends were trimmed by 1 base and 7 bases, with 15 bases remaining between them. The germline gives CDR1 SGHTS, CDR2 YDEGEE. Clones were sequenced by immunoSEQ multiplex PCR, and TCRdb holds only the in-frame ones, with some missing. The sample gives about 28,000 clones, roughly 80% of which show up once; just under 8% is in the top ten. Of note for this clone: The antigen is undetermined.

The rearrangement uses TRBV5-8 and TRBJ2-1; a possible D gene is TRBD2 (6 bases). This sequence originates from a human donor with non-small cell lung cancer who had stable disease on radiotherapy plus ipilimumab. The sample here was peripheral blood, taken from a patient treated with radiotherapy plus ipilimumab. The CDR3: CASSLYKRAGNEQFF. As DNA, the CDR3 is TGTGCCAGCAGCTTGTATAAGCGGGCGGGGAATGAGCAGTTCTTC.